Below, one T cell receptor (beta chain) is given with its context. Its antigen is currently not known. Base quality data are lacking; no much larger clone is found one base away. RNA was extracted with the RNeasy kit and about 0.5 to 1 ug was reverse transcribed using random hexamers. The immunoSEQ multiplex PCR assay, which covers 54 Vbeta and 13 Jbeta segments, was used to amplify TCR beta CDR3 regions. PCR amplification bias was corrected using a synthetic template baseline for primer optimization and computational correction. For the original study's pipeline: Reads were annotated to V, D and J genes according to IMGT and were analyzed with immunoSEQ Analyzer, with only productive sequences retained. Clonality was computed as one minus Shannon entropy normalized by log2 of the number of productive unique sequences. Public and private clones were assessed among the 100 most prevalent clones of each patient and control. Clones were defined as Susac-specific when absent from the healthy and MS cohorts, from fewer than 1,200 published viral clones and from other ImmuneACCESS disease sequences. Clones were called with MiXCR by TCRdb after fastp trimmed the public reads at Q25, and only in-frame beta chains were retained. For every CDR3 protein sequence, its rows merge into one entry that carries the most common genes and DNA. These V and J calls derive from TCRdb rather than the authors' analysis. This sample holds 250,000 to 300,000 distinct CDR3 sequences; 75% to 90% were observed only once. 0.18% of the sample belongs to the ten largest clones.

The CDR3 goes from the cysteine to the phenylalanine over 15 residues. This entry keeps only the CDR3 DNA: 45 bases, framed from base 1. The germline V gene supplies CDR1 SGDLS and CDR2 YYNGEE. Trimming takes 4 bases from V and 3 bases from J, and the germline ends sit 17 bases apart. The data derive from a study of CD8 T cells in Susac syndrome (dated by TCRdb to about 2019). At the level of the whole study: Repertoire sequencing was used to test whether CD8+ T cell activation and differentiation in Susac syndrome was antigen driven. The study compared CD8+ T cell repertoire clonality among over ten healthy donors, about 14 Susac syndrome patients and approximately 16 multiple sclerosis patients. What the study reported, not specific to this receptor: The study acknowledged that relatively few individuals were included in the TCR sequencing and HLA analysis.

Peripheral blood CD8+ and CD4+ T cells from healthy donors, Susac syndrome patients and multiple sclerosis patients were profiled by high-throughput TCR beta sequencing. Multiple sclerosis controls were treatment-naive patients with stable or active relapsing-remitting disease fulfilling revised McDonald criteria. Bulk CD8+ and CD4+ T cells were purified by magnetic negative isolation, while CD8+ TEMRA cells were enriched using FACS. Blood was collected in EDTA tubes and processed within 24 hours, with PBMCs isolated through density gradient centrifugation. PBMCs intended for TCR sequencing were frozen in liquid nitrogen and were later thawed in a 37 degrees C water bath. The sorted or isolated CD4+, CD8+ and CD8+ TEMRA cells had a purity of 90% or higher.

The TCR sequence derives from a human donor with multiple sclerosis. The chain was built from TRBV9 and TRBJ2-7; the D gene is perhaps TRBD1, from 6 matching bases. Sequenced input: CD8+ T cells from PBMCs. The CDR3 protein: CASSPTQGPHYEQYF. The sequenced DNA is TGTGCCAGCAGCCCTACCCAGGGGCCCCACTACGAGCAGTACTTC.